This T cell receptor (beta chain) was found in a study of OX40 agonist ivuxolimab in advanced cancers. On the study more broadly: The patients' treatment was ivuxolimab, an agonistic anti-OX40 (CD134) antibody. Hepatocellular carcinoma, melanoma, renal cell or head and neck cancer affected the dose-escalation patients. A partial response was reached by three patients: one with hepatocellular carcinoma and two with cutaneous melanoma.

CDR1 is LNHDA, CDR2 SQIVND, per germline (reference sequence). V dropped 9 bases and J dropped 5; count of bases not matched to a gene: 11. The CDR3 has 14 residues. Sequenced by immunoSEQ multiplex PCR; TCRdb stores in-frame clones only, minus some. The profile shows about 64,000 clones, 87% of them singletons. The J gene is TRBJ2-7, the V gene TRBV19; 9 nucleotides agree with TRBD2. This specimen consisted of CD4+ or CD8+ T cells sorted from blood, obtained in a trial of the OX40 agonist ivuxolimab. The TCR comes from an adult with an advanced solid tumor such as melanoma, head and neck, liver or kidney cancer. CDR3: CARAARGLANEQYF. CDR3 DNA: TGTGCCAGGGCTGCCAGGGGACTAGCCAACGAGCAGTACTTC.